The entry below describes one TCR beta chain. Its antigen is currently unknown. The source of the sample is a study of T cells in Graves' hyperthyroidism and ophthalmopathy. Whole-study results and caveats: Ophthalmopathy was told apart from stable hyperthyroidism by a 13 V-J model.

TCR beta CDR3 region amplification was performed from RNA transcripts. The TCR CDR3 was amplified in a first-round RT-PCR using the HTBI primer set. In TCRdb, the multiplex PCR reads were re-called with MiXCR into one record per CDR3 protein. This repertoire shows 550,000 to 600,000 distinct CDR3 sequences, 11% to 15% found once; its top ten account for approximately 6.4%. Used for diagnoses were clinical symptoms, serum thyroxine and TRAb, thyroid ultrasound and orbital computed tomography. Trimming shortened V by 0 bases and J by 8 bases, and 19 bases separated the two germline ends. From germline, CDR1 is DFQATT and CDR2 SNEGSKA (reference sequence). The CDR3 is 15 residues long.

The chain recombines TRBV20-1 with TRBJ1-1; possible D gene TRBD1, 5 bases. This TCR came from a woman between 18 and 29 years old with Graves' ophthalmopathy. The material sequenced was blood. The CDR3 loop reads CSARDSRYQGFEAFF. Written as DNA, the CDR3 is TGCAGTGCTAGAGATTCACGATATCAGGGCTTCGAAGCTTTCTTT.